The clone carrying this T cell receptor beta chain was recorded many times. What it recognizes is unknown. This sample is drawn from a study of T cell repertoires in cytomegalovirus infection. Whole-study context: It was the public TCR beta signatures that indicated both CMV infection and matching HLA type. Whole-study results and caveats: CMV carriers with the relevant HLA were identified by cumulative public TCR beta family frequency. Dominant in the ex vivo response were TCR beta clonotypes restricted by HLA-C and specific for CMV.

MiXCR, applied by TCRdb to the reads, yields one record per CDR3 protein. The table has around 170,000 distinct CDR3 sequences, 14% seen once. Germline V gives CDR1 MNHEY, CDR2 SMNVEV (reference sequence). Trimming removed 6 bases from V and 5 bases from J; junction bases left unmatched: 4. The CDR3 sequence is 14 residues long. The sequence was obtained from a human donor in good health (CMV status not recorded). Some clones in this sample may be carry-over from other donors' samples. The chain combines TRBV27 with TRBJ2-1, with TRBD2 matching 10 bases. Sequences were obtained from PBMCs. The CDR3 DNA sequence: TGTGCCAGCAGATCTAGCGGGAGCCACAATGAGCAGTTCTTC. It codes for CASRSSGSHNEQFF.